This T cell receptor (beta chain) came from a study of beta chain features in type 1 diabetes (dated by TCRdb to 2016 to 2019). In terms of the full investigation: No differences in mean age, gender distribution, total cell number or subset yield were found between patients and healthy donors. A total of 85 million to 110 million sorted cells were examined across all samples, and RNA yield correlated strongly with the number of cells per subset. The study compared TCRB repertoires of sorted circulating CD4+ T cell subsets between recently diagnosed type 1 diabetes patients and matched healthy donors. Whereas all 28 donors provided naive and central memory subsets, regulatory and stem cell-like memory subsets were isolated from just 8 patients and roughly 8 healthy donors.

Each donor gave one peripheral blood draw, averaging approximately 0.11 L, which was collected into heparinised tubes. A BD FACSAria II was used to sort naive, central memory, regulatory and stem cell-like memory CD4+ T cells with a panel that included CD45RO, CCR7, CD25, CD127, CD95 and CD27. Every sorted population had a purity above 95%. PBMCs were separated immediately by Lymphoprep density gradient centrifugation and were stained directly, without being cultured. Samples were stained and sorted in pairs, with one healthy donor and one patient per experiment, so that batch effects were minimized. This clone was detected only a few times. Its antigen remains undetermined. Base quality data are lacking; no much larger clone is found one base away. Summary of the overall study and its limitations: Shorter templates might have been favored by PCR, but patient and control samples were amplified and corrected together, so both groups would have been affected equally by any skew. Because cDNA was sequenced instead of genomic DNA, highly expressing activated cells could be over-represented, though the groups showed no difference in activation or CD3 levels. Naive, central memory and regulatory TCRB repertoires appeared to be more alike among patients than among healthy donors. Type 1 diabetes patients showed a moderate but significant shortening of TCRB CDR3 length in all four CD4+ subsets. Fewer insertions and more nucleotide deletions at VDJ recombination sites were observed in patients with type 1 diabetes, implying thymic rearrangement abnormalities. HLA sub-analyses involved small numbers of individuals, so any influence of HLA type on TCRB rearrangement remained unresolved.

The entire isolated RNA was reverse transcribed using the High Capacity cDNA Reverse Transcription Kit, and thus expressed TCRB transcripts were sequenced. Deep immunoSEQ sequencing was performed on naive, central memory and regulatory T cell samples, with an average of roughly 3.5 million total reads per sample. Sorted cells were lysed in RLT buffer, and RNA was extracted using DNase-treated RNeasy Micro or Mini kits according to cell number. To prevent cross-contamination, every cell subset was processed on its own, while patient and healthy donor samples were processed together. TCRB sequences were amplified from cDNA with the immunoSEQ multiplex PCR, producing 87-bp fragments spanning the CDR3 region. Sequencing of the amplicons was done on the Illumina HiSeq platform. In the paper's pipeline: Synthetic template baselines were used to correct PCR bias computationally, reads within Hamming distance 2 were collapsed together, and singletons that could not be merged were discarded. Reads were aligned against IMGT so that V, D and J genes, CDR3 length and insertions or deletions at six rearrangement sites could be assigned. Within each subset, clonotype counts were normalized to sorted cell number, and only after that were true diversity and Gini coefficients computed with the tcR R package. The overlap coefficient, calculated on TCRB nucleotide sequences, was used to quantify repertoire sharing. Out-of-frame TCRB sequences from naive cells were analyzed as a proxy for the pre-selection repertoire. Held by TCRdb, this immuneACCESS table contains in-frame sequences only and omits some clones. Under half of the omission traces to an unresolved V gene where checked; the cause of the rest is unknown. The DNA was the basis for D and trimming; V, J and clone size are from that table. The sample table shows 250,000 to 350,000 clones, and 15% are seen once. The ten largest clones represent approximately 0.015% of the sample.

The germline V and J ends show losses of 6 bases and 4 bases respectively, and no gene match explains 2 bases of the junction. Via the germline V gene, CDR1 is SNHLY and CDR2 FYNNEI. Inclusive of the bounding cysteine and phenylalanine, the CDR3 is 13 residues long. CDR3 DNA only is kept here, 39 bases in frame from base 1. The chain is assembled from TRBV2 and TRBJ2-1, with 8 bases in between that match TRBD2. The sequence was collected from a man aged 18 to 29 with type 1 diabetes. Sequenced material: naive CD4+ T cells from blood. The cell subset or site label on this specimen signifies: true naive CD4+ T cells. The nucleotide sequence reads TGTGCCAGCAGACTAGCGGAATACAATGAGCAGTTCTTC. This is translated as CASRLAEYNEQFF.